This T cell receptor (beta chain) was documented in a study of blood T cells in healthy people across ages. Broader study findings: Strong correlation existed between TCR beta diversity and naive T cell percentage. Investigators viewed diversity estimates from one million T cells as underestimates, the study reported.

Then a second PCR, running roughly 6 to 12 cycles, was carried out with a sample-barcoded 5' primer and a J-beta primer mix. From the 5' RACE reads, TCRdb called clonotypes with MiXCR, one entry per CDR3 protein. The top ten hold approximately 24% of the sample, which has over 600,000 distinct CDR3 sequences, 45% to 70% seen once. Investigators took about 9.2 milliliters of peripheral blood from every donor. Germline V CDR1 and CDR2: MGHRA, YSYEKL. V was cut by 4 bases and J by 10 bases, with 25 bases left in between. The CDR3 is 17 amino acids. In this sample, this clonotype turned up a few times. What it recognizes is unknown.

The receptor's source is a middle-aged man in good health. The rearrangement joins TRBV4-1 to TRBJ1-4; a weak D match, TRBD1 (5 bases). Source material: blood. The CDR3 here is CASSLRSGESTGGKLFF. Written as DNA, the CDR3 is TGCGCCAGCAGCCTCAGAAGCGGCGAATCAACAGGAGGAAAACTGTTTTTT.